This TCR beta chain was captured in a study of blood T cell repertoires in COVID-19. Study-level background: Samples came from the United States, Italy and Spain, spanning acute and convalescent COVID-19. T cells, B-cell-depleted T cells, or PBMCs supplied cDNA or gDNA.

The study drew participants aged about 18 to 95 years from under 30 US areas. Donors were grouped by their self-reported clinical history. The V gene's germline CDR1 is GTSNPN and CDR2 SVGIG (reference sequence). Between the trimmed V and J ends, which lost 0 bases and 7 bases, there was a span of 13 bases. This CDR3 is 14 amino acids long. Method: immunoSEQ multiplex PCR; TCRdb's copy keeps in-frame clones and lacks some. The profile shows some 330,000 clones, just over 85% of them singletons. The chain carries TRBV30 and TRBJ1-3, with D tentatively TRBD1 (6 bases). Sequenced: PBMCs or T cells enriched from blood (not recorded which). This receptor was identified in a man aged 30 to 39 who had recovered from COVID-19. This CDR3 reads CAWSVVAGANTIYF. CDR3 nucleotide sequence: TGTGCCTGGAGTGTCGTCGCGGGGGCGAACACCATATATTTT.